This entry lists 23 T cell receptor beta chains sequenced from one sample in a study of T cell clonotyping in hematopoietic cell transplantation. Here immunoSEQ multiplex PCR was the method, and the copy in TCRdb shows in-frame clones only, minus some. The sample yields roughly 7,000 clones, around 88% seen once. Source: PBMCs, taken 100 days after allogeneic stem cell transplant. The source of these receptors is a male patient under 35 who had an allogeneic stem cell transplant from a related donor, so the T cells may come from the graft donor. Some clones in this sample may be carry-over from other donors' samples.

The gene calls are TRBV19 and TRBJ1-4; 9 bases fit TRBD1. Germline trimming cut 1 base from V and 8 bases from J; bases unmatched to any gene: 5. Germline lookup yields CDR1 LNHDA and CDR2 SQIVND (reference sequence). CDR3 length equals 15 residues. CDR3 in amino acids: CASSIGYRGPEKLFF. In DNA, the CDR3 is TGTGCCAGTAGTATAGGTTACAGGGGGCCCGAAAAACTGTTTTTT.

The chain uses TRBV28 and TRBJ2-7, with no clear D. The length of the CDR3 is 17 residues. CDR1 is MDHEN and CDR2 is SYDVKM in the germline V gene. V lost 5 bases, J lost 2 bases, and 22 bases lay in between. CDR3 coding DNA: TGTGCCAGCAGTACCCTCTCGGCTCGAACAACCACCTACGAGCAGTACGTC. Protein: CASSTLSARTTTYEQYV.

The rearrangement links TRBV6-6 to TRBJ1-4, with D unclear. Germline values: CDR1 MNHNY, CDR2 SVGAGI (reference sequence). The CDR3 is 10 amino acids. With 4 bases removed from V and 13 bases from J, the gap between germline ends came to 7 bases. CDR3 nucleotides: TGTGCCAGCAGTTCCACAAGACTGTTTTTT. Its protein product is CASSSTRLFF.

The chain uses TRBV9 and TRBJ2-5, with D unresolved. Trimming shortened V by 0 bases and J by 3 bases, and 12 bases separated the two germline ends. The CDR3 contains 15 residues. CDR1 is SGDLS and CDR2 is YYNGEE in the germline V gene. The CDR3 sequence: CASSVGASAKETQYF. For the CDR3, the DNA is TGTGCCAGCAGCGTAGGGGCTAGTGCCAAAGAGACCCAGTACTTC.

The V call is TRBV7-2, the J call TRBJ1-5; no clear D gene. Germline CDR1 reads SGHTA; CDR2 reads FQGNSA. This CDR3 is built from 14 residues. V was cut by 4 bases and J by 4 bases, with 11 bases left in between. The CDR3: CASSWIGGNQPQHF. The CDR3 region has the DNA TGTGCCAGCAGCTGGATTGGTGGGAATCAGCCCCAGCATTTT.

The V and J genes are TRBV15 and TRBJ2-7; TRBD2 aligns across 10 bases. The CDR3 runs 16 residues. Germline V gene sequence: CDR1 LNHNV, CDR2 YYDKDF (reference sequence). Trimming removed 1 base from V and 2 bases from J; junction bases left unmatched: 5. The CDR3 region is CATSRGLAGGAYEQYV. CDR3 coding DNA: TGTGCCACCAGCAGAGGCTTAGCGGGAGGTGCCTACGAGCAGTACGTC.

This chain joins TRBV7-2 and TRBJ1-1; 8 bases align to TRBD1. The CDR3 is 12 amino acids. Germline CDR1 SGHTA, CDR2 FQGNSA. The V and J ends lost 4 bases and 10 bases, in that order; junction bases with no gene match: 5. CDR3 nucleotide sequence: TGTGCCAGCAGCTCCGGACAGGGACGAGCTTTCTTT. This gives the protein CASSSGQGRAFF.

This clone was seen a few times. The chain recombines TRBV19 with TRBJ1-1, with D tentatively TRBD1 (6 bases). Germline V gives CDR1 LNHDA, CDR2 SQIVND (reference sequence). V lost 0 bases and J 11 bases, leaving 16 bases between the germline ends. The CDR3 totals 14 residues. The CDR3 region is CASSIDSDRLRAFF. For the CDR3, the DNA is TGTGCCAGTAGTATAGATTCCGACAGGTTGCGGGCTTTCTTT.

J is TRBJ1-2 and V is TRBV19; TRBD1 matches at 10 bases. V lost 7 bases to trimming and J lost 2 bases; unmatched junction nucleotides: 4. The CDR3 length is 14 residues. The germline V gene has CDR1 LNHDA and CDR2 SQIVND (reference sequence). This CDR3 is CASTRTGGNYGYTF. The CDR3 DNA sequence: TGTGCCAGTACCCGGACAGGGGGGAACTATGGCTACACCTTC.

J is TRBJ1-5 and V is TRBV10-3, with a possible D match to TRBD1 (6 bases). The CDR3 is 14 residues long. Germline V gene sequence: CDR1 ENHRY, CDR2 SYGVKD. V lost 2 bases and J 3 bases, leaving 8 bases between the germline ends. CDR3: CAISEGGLNQPQHF. In DNA form, the CDR3 reads TGTGCCATCAGTGAGGGGGGCCTCAATCAGCCCCAGCATTTT.

The chain combines TRBV19 with TRBJ2-1, with 13 positions matching TRBD2. V trimming: 1 base; J trimming: 8 bases; junction bases outside the gene matches: 5. Germline lookup yields CDR1 LNHDA and CDR2 SQIVND (reference sequence). There are 16 residues in the CDR3. The chain's CDR3 is CASSIGTSGRAYEQFF. DNA of the CDR3: TGTGCCAGTAGTATAGGTACTAGCGGGAGGGCCTATGAGCAGTTCTTC.

The chain combines TRBV6-5 with TRBJ2-1; D uncertain. The germline V gene has CDR1 MNHEY and CDR2 SVGAGI. The CDR3 runs to 13 residues. Trimming cost V 0 bases and J 9 bases, with 9 bases left between them. CDR3 amino acids: CASSYSATLEQFF. DNA for the CDR3: TGTGCCAGCAGTTACTCGGCAACACTTGAGCAGTTCTTC.

The rearrangement links TRBV7-2 to TRBJ1-3; D gene unclear. This CDR3 is 14 amino acids long. Germline-derived CDR1 and CDR2 are SGHTA and FQGNSA. The germline V and J ends were trimmed by 4 bases and 0 bases, with 7 bases remaining between them. CDR3: CASSSGVSGNTIYF. The CDR3 DNA is TGTGCCAGCAGCTCCGGGGTCTCTGGAAACACCATATATTTT.

Regarding this clone: Relative to the germline gene, one junction end is altered; a read error may explain this. This chain uses TRBV19 with TRBJ2-2, with TRBD2 identical over 10 bases. The germline CDR1 and CDR2 sequences are LNHDA and SQIVND (reference sequence). This CDR3 spans 16 amino acids. DNA for the CDR3: TGTGCCGGTAGCCAGGGACTAGCGCAGAACCCCGGGGAGCTGTTTTTT. It specifies CAGSQGLAQNPGELFF.

The chain uses TRBV7-3 and TRBJ1-2; D is possibly TRBD1 (5 bases). Per germline, CDR1 SGHTA and CDR2 FQGTGA. The V gene lost 1 base and the J gene lost 1 base, with 13 bases spanning the gap. CDR3 length: 16 residues. CDR3 in amino acids: CASSLRGGPINYGYTF. CDR3 in DNA: TGTGCCAGCAGCTTAAGGGGCGGACCTATTAACTATGGCTACACCTTC.

With respect to this clone: The DNA is omitted, as the CDR3 cannot be located on it reliably, and the CDR3 follows TCRdb's listing. This sequence joins TRBV30 and TRBJ2-5; the table names TRBD1, a call not compared with the DNA. The CDR3 region is 11 residues in length, termini included. Germline loops: CDR1 GTSNPN, CDR2 SVGIG (reference sequence). CDR3 sequence reads: CAWSVGAGAYF.

The chain employs TRBV30 and TRBJ2-1, with unresolved D. Germline assignment: CDR1 GTSNPN and CDR2 SVGIG (reference sequence). The length of the CDR3 is 13 residues. The ends were cut back, 4 bases at V and 5 bases at J, with 12 bases in the middle. The CDR3 region has the DNA TGTGCCTGGAATACCCAAACCGACAATGAGCAGTTCTTC. Amino acid sequence: CAWNTQTDNEQFF.

This sequence joins TRBV10-2 and TRBJ1-1, with TRBD1 as a possible D gene (5 bases). Germline values: CDR1 WSHSY, CDR2 SAAADI. CDR3 size: 15 residues. V dropped 7 bases and J dropped 1 base, with 16 bases sitting between them. This chain's CDR3 is CASIGQEQGNTEAFF. Here the CDR3 DNA reads TGCGCCAGCATCGGACAAGAGCAGGGGAACACTGAAGCTTTCTTT.

The chain links TRBV13 to TRBJ2-5; 10 positions agree with TRBD2. The CDR3 totals 17 residues. Unmatched junction bases numbered 11, after V lost 4 bases and J lost 3 bases. Germline V lookup: CDR1 PRHDT, CDR2 FYEKMQ (reference sequence). The CDR3 DNA reads as TGTGCCAGCAGCTCTGGACTAGCGGCACTATCGGAAGAGACCCAGTACTTC. Translating it yields CASSSGLAALSEETQYF.

This clone was seen once. This chain joins TRBV11-2 and TRBJ2-1, with no clear D. The germline V gene encodes CDR1 SGHAT and CDR2 FQNNGV. Trimming removed 4 bases from V and 7 bases from J, with 17 bases in between. This CDR3 contains 15 residues. The CDR3 region is CASSSYRTRRNEQFF. Here the CDR3 DNA reads TGTGCCAGCAGCTCGTACCGGACCCGGCGTAATGAGCAGTTCTTC.

The chain links TRBV5-8 to TRBJ2-1; D might be TRBD2 (6 bases). V lost 0 bases, J lost 4 bases, and 8 bases lay in between. The CDR3 extends over 14 amino acids. Germline CDR1 and CDR2: SGHTS and YDEGEE. CDR3 in amino acids: CASSLGTKYNEQFF. CDR3 DNA: TGTGCCAGCAGCTTGGGGACTAAGTACAATGAGCAGTTCTTC.

The chain employs TRBV7-9 and TRBJ2-2; 14 bases line up with TRBD2. The V segment lost 3 bases and the J segment 7 bases; nucleotides outside the gene matches: 10. Germline CDR1 is SEHNR and CDR2 is FQNEAQ (reference sequence). The CDR3 length is 18 residues. The CDR3 bases are TGTGCCAGCAGCTTCAACGCCGGGACTAGCGGGAGTCTCGGGGAGCTGTTTTTT. It encodes CASSFNAGTSGSLGELFF.

This chain's CDR3 is CASSQDWAGLTGELFF. Written as DNA, the CDR3 is TGTGCCAGCAGCCAAGATTGGGCAGGTCTCACCGGGGAGCTGTTTTTT. The chain recombines TRBV4-2 with TRBJ2-2; D gene unclear. The length of the CDR3 is 16 residues. Germline CDR1 reads LGHNA; CDR2 reads YNFKEQ. The V end lost 0 bases, the J end lost 4 bases, and 12 bases lay between the germline ends.